The clone carrying this TCR beta chain was counted only a few times. The data were taken from a study of T-cell reconstitution after alpha-beta-depleted transplantation in children. Unique molecular identifiers were used to barcode this TCRbeta library. TCRdb analysed the PCR reads with MiXCR anew, one entry per CDR3 protein. This repertoire shows some 300,000 distinct CDR3 sequences, about a tenth found once; its top ten account for around 2.4%. The CDR3 is 16 residues long. Germline V gene lookup returns CDR1 SNHLY and CDR2 FYNNEI. V was pared by 6 bases and J by 3 bases, with 10 bases of the junction left unmatched.

The receptor's source is a human donor who donated a stem cell graft to a child with acute lymphoblastic leukemia. Sequencing used PBMCs from the stem cell graft donor, obtained from the stem cell graft. The chain combines TRBV2 with TRBJ2-2, with 7 bases fitting TRBD2. CDR3 coding DNA: TGTGCCAGCAGCCCTTTGGGAGGGGAGGACACCGGGGAGCTGTTTTTT. It codes for CASSPLGGEDTGELFF.